A selection of T cell receptor beta chains follows, all from one sample in a study of metastatic and nonmetastatic thyroid tumors. TCRdb re-called clones from the PCR reads using MiXCR. Among roughly 63,000 clones listed, around 15% were seen once. The sample comprised blood. The receptors shown here come from a male donor with papillary thyroid cancer or a benign thyroid nodule (not recorded which). Some clones in this sample may be carry-over from other donors' samples. Each CDR3 is given with its conserved first and last residue. The D gene is left open where the match is weak. Only part of the rows carry a size: once, few, many, or a class if the clone is expanded.

CDR3nt	CDR3aa	v_gene	len	abundance	j_gene	d_gene
TGTGCCAGCAGCTTACGGGACAGAGCGGTGGGTATGAACACTGAAGCTTTCTTT	CASSLRDRAVGMNTEAFF	TRBV7-8	18	many	TRBJ1-1	TRBD1
TGTGCCAGCAGCTTCCGGGGGGGGGAGACCCAGTACTTC	CASSFRGGETQYF	TRBV28	13	many	TRBJ2-5	TRBD2
TGTGCCATCAGTGAGTCCCCCGGGGCGGAAGCTAACTATGGCTACACCTTC	CAISESPGAEANYGYTF	TRBV10-3	17	many	TRBJ1-2	NA
TGTGCCTGGAGTGCCCGGGACTACGACCAAGAGACCCAGTACTTC	CAWSARDYDQETQYF	TRBV30	15	many	TRBJ2-5	TRBD2
TGTGCCAGCATCTCTAACAGGCGGCAAGGCTACACCTTC	CASISNRRQGYTF	TRBV9	13	NA	TRBJ1-2	NA
TGTGCCAGCAGCGCTAGCGGAGGTCACACTGAAGCTTTCTTT	CASSASGGHTEAFF	TRBV7-9	14	NA	TRBJ1-1	NA
TGTGCCAGTAGTCCCTCGGTATGGGGCAGGGTAGTCGGTGAGCAGTTCTTC	CASSPSVWGRVVGEQFF	TRBV25-1	17	few	TRBJ2-1	NA
TGTGCCAGCATTAGGGCCACTAATGAAAAACTGTTTTTT	CASIRATNEKLFF	TRBV12-3/TRBV12-4	13	few	TRBJ1-4	NA
TGTGCCAGCAGGACCGGGACCCCCGAAACCGGGGAGCTGTTTTTT	CASRTGTPETGELFF	TRBV6-1	15	NA	TRBJ2-2	NA
TGTGCCAGCAGTCACCGGGGCATCTTAGATGAAAAACTGTTTTTT	CASSHRGILDEKLFF	TRBV27	15	many	TRBJ1-4	NA
TGTGCCAGCAGTGTCGAAGAGGGACACTACGAGCAGTACTTC	CASSVEEGHYEQYF	TRBV6-1	14	medium-sized	TRBJ2-7	NA
TGCAGTGCTAGAGTCGGGGGACTAGCGGCGGTGCCAGAAGAGACCCAGTACTTC	CSARVGGLAAVPEETQYF	TRBV20-1	18	NA	TRBJ2-5	TRBD2
TGTGCCAGTAGTATAGCCGGGACAGGGACGTACGAGCAGTACTTC	CASSIAGTGTYEQYF	TRBV19	15	many	TRBJ2-7	TRBD1
TGCGCCAGCAGCTACGTGCGCGGGGGGGCAGTAGATACGCAGTATTTT	CASSYVRGGAVDTQYF	TRBV5-1	16	many	TRBJ2-3	TRBD2
TGTGCCTGGAGTAACAGGCCTCAAGAGACCCAGTACTTC	CAWSNRPQETQYF	TRBV30	13	NA	TRBJ2-5	NA
TGCGCCAGCAGCTTGGAGGGGCAGGGCCTCTATGGCTACACCTTC	CASSLEGQGLYGYTF	TRBV5-1	15	many	TRBJ1-2	NA
TGTGCTAGCAGCTTCTCCCTCGGGTGGACCCAGTACTTC	CASSFSLGWTQYF	TRBV7-7	13	NA	TRBJ2-5	NA
TGCGCCAGCAGCTTTAGCGGGTCTCCCGGGGAGGAGCAGTACTTC	CASSFSGSPGEEQYF	TRBV5-1	15	many	TRBJ2-7	TRBD2
TGTGCCAGCATTTACTCAAGAGAGGGGCACACGAATACGCAATATTTT	CASIYSREGHTNTQYF	TRBV6-5	16	NA	TRBJ2-3	NA
TGCGCCAGCAGCCAAGAACCCGGACAGGGAATTGATGGGAGTCAGCCCCAGCATTTT	CASSQEPGQGIDGSQPQHF	TRBV4-1	19	once	TRBJ1-5	TRBD1
TGTTCCATCACAAGGACAGGGGAGGGTGAGCAGTACTTC	CSITRTGEGEQYF	TRBV6-1	13	few	TRBJ2-7	TRBD1
TGCGCCAGCAGGTTTCAGGGGGCCGGCACAGATACGCAGTATTTT	CASRFQGAGTDTQYF	TRBV5-1	15	many	TRBJ2-3	TRBD1
TGCGCCGAGGGGTGGATCCCCCAGTACTTC	CAEGWIPQYF	TRBV5-1	10	many	TRBJ2-5	NA
TGTGCCAGCAGTTCCCTGGGCCCAAAGGGATCGCCTAATGAAAAACTGTTTTTT	CASSSLGPKGSPNEKLFF	TRBV6-2/TRBV6-3	18	many	TRBJ1-4	NA
TGCGCCAGCAGCCAAGATGCCAGCGGGAGGGGATATACGCAGTATTTT	CASSQDASGRGYTQYF	TRBV4-3	16	NA	TRBJ2-3	TRBD2
TGTGCCACCGAAAGGGGAAATTCACCCCTCCACTTT	CATERGNSPLHF	TRBV6-1	12	medium-sized	TRBJ1-6	NA
TGTGCCAGCAGTGAAACAGGGGCTTACGCTAATGAAAAACTGTTTTTT	CASSETGAYANEKLFF	TRBV2	16	many	TRBJ1-4	TRBD1
TGTGCCAGCAGTCCCTGGGCGAGCGGGGGAGGCTACGAGCAGTACTTC	CASSPWASGGGYEQYF	TRBV28	16	few	TRBJ2-7	TRBD2
TGCGCCAGCAGCCAAAGATGGGGACAGATCTCTGGAAACACCATATATTTT	CASSQRWGQISGNTIYF	TRBV4-1	17	many	TRBJ1-3	TRBD1
TGTGCCAGTAGTATCCGGTACAGGGGCAGCTTTGGTGGCTACACCTTC	CASSIRYRGSFGGYTF	TRBV19	16	NA	TRBJ1-2	TRBD1
TGTGCCAGTAGTAAGATACCGGGCCAAGGGAATGAAAAACTGTTTTTT	CASSKIPGQGNEKLFF	TRBV19	16	many	TRBJ1-4	NA
TGTGCCAGCAGTTTAGAAGGGCAAAGGATGCTGGAGACCCAGTACTTC	CASSLEGQRMLETQYF	TRBV27	16	many	TRBJ2-5	NA
TGTGCCACCAGTGGTTCATTGGGGGGCGCCGTCAACGAGCAGTACTTC	CATSGSLGGAVNEQYF	TRBV24-1	16	many	TRBJ2-7	NA
TGTGCCAGCAGCATCGGCACAGATAAACAGTATTTT	CASSIGTDKQYF	TRBV7-2	12	NA	TRBJ2-3	NA
TGCAGTGCTATATCCGTAGCTGGGACAACCTACAATGAGCAGTTCTTC	CSAISVAGTTYNEQFF	TRBV20-1	16	NA	TRBJ2-1	NA
TGTGCCAGTAGTGGGGGACAGGGCCTTCCGACGTCCTCCTATGGCTACACCTTC	CASSGGQGLPTSSYGYTF	TRBV19	18	many	TRBJ1-2	TRBD1
TGTGCCAGCTCACAGACTATTTACAATGAGCAGTTCTTC	CASSQTIYNEQFF	TRBV18	13	few	TRBJ2-1	NA
TGTGCCAGCAGACCGGGACAGGGCTCAAGTCAGCCCCAGCATTTT	CASRPGQGSSQPQHF	TRBV6-1	15	many	TRBJ1-5	TRBD1
TGCAGTGCTCCCCATACGGGACTGGGTAATGAAAAACTGTTTTTT	CSAPHTGLGNEKLFF	TRBV20-1	15	many	TRBJ1-4	NA
TGTGCCACCAGTGACGGAAGGACAGGGGGTTTCTACGAGCAGTACTTC	CATSDGRTGGFYEQYF	TRBV24-1	16	NA	TRBJ2-7	TRBD1
TGTGCCAGCAGTCAATTGCAGACAGTGAAAAGCACAGATACGCAGTATTTT	CASSQLQTVKSTDTQYF	TRBV6-1	17	many	TRBJ2-3	NA
TGTGCCAGCAGCCCCCGCAAGCGGGGGGAGCGCAATGAGCAGTTCTTC	CASSPRKRGERNEQFF	TRBV9	16	many	TRBJ2-1	TRBD2
TGTGCCAGTAGTCCCGGACAGTGTCGTAACTATGGCTACACCTTC	CASSPGQCRNYGYTF	TRBV12-3/TRBV12-4	15	NA	TRBJ1-2	NA
TGTGCCTGGAGTGTTACAGGGGGTGGCAATGAGCAGTTCTTC	CAWSVTGGGNEQFF	TRBV30	14	many	TRBJ2-1	TRBD1
TGTGCCAGCAGAATGGGACGAAACAACTATGGCTACACCTTC	CASRMGRNNYGYTF	TRBV12-3/TRBV12-4	14	NA	TRBJ1-2	NA
TGTGCCAGTACCAAAGAAATCTTTAGGAACAGCAATCAGCCCCAGCATTTT	CASTKEIFRNSNQPQHF	TRBV19	17	many	TRBJ1-5	NA
TGTGCCAGCAGCCCACCAGGGGACGTAGAGACCCAGTACTTC	CASSPPGDVETQYF	TRBV7-6	14	few	TRBJ2-5	NA